This entry is about one T cell receptor beta chain. The data belong to a study of T cells in tuberculosis. The assay was immunoSEQ multiplex PCR, and TCRdb's table has in-frame clones only and misses some. The sample includes roughly 41,000 clones, approximately 94% of them seen just once. This TCR came from a donor between 10 and 35 years old with latent tuberculosis or without tuberculosis infection. Some clones in this sample may be carry-over from other donors' samples. Source material: PBMCs.

As DNA, the CDR3 is TGTGCCATCAGTGAGTCCCAGGGATTCCAAGAGACCCAGTACTTC. Its translation: CAISESQGFQETQYF. This sequence joins TRBV10-3 and TRBJ2-5, with D perhaps matching TRBD1 (5 bases). Germline assignment: CDR1 ENHRY and CDR2 SYGVKD. V was shortened by 0 bases and J by 1 base, with 9 bases between the two germline ends. CDR3 size: 15 residues.